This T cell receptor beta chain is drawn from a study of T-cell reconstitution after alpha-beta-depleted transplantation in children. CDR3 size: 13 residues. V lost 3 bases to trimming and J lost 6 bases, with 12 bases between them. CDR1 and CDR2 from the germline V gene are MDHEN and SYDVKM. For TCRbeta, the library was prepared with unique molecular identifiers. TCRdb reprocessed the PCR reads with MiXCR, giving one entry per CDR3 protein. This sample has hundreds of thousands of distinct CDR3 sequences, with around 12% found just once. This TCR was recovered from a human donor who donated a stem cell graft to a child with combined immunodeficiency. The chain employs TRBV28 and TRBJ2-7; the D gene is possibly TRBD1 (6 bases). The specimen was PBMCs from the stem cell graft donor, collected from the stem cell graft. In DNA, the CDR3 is TGTGCCAGCAGTTTCAGGGCAGGGGCCGAGCAGTACTTC. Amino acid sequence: CASSFRAGAEQYF.